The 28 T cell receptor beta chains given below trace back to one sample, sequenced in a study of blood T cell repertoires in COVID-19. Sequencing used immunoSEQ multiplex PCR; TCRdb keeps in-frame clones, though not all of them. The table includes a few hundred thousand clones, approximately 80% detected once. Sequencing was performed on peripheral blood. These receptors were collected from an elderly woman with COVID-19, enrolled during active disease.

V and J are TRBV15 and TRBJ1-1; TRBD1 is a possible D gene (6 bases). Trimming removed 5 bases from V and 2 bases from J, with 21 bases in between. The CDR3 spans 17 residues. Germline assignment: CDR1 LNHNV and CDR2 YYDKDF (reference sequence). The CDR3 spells CATSVLYGTPINTEAFF. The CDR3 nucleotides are TGTGCCACCAGCGTCCTGTACGGGACACCGATAAACACTGAAGCTTTCTTT.

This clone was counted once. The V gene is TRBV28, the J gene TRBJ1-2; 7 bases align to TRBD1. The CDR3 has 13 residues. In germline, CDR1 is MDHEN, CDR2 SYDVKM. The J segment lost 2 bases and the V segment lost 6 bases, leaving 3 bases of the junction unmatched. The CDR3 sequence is CASRPTGNYGYTF. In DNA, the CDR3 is TGTGCCAGCAGACCGACAGGGAACTATGGCTACACCTTC.

The CDR3 DNA follows: TGTGCCAGCAGTACGGGACTAGCGGGGGGTGTCCAGTACTTC. As protein: CASSTGLAGGVQYF. This chain connects TRBV6-5 to TRBJ2-5, with 15 bases fitting TRBD2. Germline-derived CDR1 and CDR2 are MNHEY and SVGAGI. The V and J ends lost 5 bases and 10 bases, in that order; junction bases with no gene match: 5. The CDR3 runs 14 residues.

The CDR3 DNA is TGTGCCAGCAGCTTAACAGGGGGGAGAGGAAACACCATATATTTT. It translates to CASSLTGGRGNTIYF. This chain connects TRBV5-5 to TRBJ1-3, with 8 bases fitting TRBD1. The CDR3 has 15 amino acids. Per germline, CDR1 SGHKS and CDR2 YYEKEE (reference sequence). Trimming cost V 2 bases and J 4 bases; bases outside gene matches: 5.

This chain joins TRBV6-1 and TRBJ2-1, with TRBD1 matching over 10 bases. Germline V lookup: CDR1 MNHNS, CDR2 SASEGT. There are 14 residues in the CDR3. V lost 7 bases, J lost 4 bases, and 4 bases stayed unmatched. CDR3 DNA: TGTGCCAGCAAGGGGACAGGGGCTTACAATGAGCAGTTCTTC. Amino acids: CASKGTGAYNEQFF.

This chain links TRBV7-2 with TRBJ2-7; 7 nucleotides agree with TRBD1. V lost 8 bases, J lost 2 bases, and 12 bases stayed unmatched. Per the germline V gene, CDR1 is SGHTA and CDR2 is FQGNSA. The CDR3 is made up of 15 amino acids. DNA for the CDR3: TGTGCCAGCCAAACTTCCCGGGACAGAACCTACGAGCAGTACTTC. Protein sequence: CASQTSRDRTYEQYF.

CDR3 DNA: TGTGCCAGCAGCCTTAGACTAGCGGAAACCGGGGAGCTGTTTTTT. Its protein is CASSLRLAETGELFF. This chain uses TRBV7-8 with TRBJ2-2, with TRBD2 matching over 9 bases. Germline-derived CDR1 and CDR2 are SGHVS and FQNEAQ. With 5 bases clipped from V and 5 bases from J, the junction kept 6 bases outside the gene matches. This CDR3 spans 15 amino acids.

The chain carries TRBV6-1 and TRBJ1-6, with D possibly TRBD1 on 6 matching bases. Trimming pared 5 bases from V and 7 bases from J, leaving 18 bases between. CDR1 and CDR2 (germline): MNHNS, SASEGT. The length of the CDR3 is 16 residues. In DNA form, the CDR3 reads TGTGCCAGCAGTAAAGGGGGGGGTTGGATCAATTCACCCCTCCACTTT. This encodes CASSKGGGWINSPLHF.

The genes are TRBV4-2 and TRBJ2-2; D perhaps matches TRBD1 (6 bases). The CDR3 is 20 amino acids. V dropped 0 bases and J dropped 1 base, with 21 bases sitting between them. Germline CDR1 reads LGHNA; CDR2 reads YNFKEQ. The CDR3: CASSQELGQSFGMNTGELFF. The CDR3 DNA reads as TGTGCCAGCAGCCAAGAACTCGGACAGTCTTTTGGAATGAACACCGGGGAGCTGTTTTTT.

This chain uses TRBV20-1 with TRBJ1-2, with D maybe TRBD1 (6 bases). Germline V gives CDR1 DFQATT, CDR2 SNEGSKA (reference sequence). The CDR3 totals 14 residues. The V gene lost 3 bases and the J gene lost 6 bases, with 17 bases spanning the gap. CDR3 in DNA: TGCAGTGCTAGTGAGGCAGGGGCAGTTGATGGCTACACCTTC. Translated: CSASEAGAVDGYTF.

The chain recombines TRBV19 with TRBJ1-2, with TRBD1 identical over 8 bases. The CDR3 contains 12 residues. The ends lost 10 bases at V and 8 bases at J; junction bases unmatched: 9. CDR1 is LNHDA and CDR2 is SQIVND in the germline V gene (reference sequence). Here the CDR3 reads CATRTGLGGYTF. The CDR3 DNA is TGTGCCACCCGGACAGGGTTAGGGGGCTACACCTTC.

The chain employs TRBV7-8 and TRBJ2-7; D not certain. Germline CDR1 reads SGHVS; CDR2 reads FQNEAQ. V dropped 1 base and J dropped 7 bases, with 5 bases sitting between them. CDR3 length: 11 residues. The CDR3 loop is CASSLVREQYF. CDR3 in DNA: TGTGCCAGCAGCTTAGTGAGGGAGCAGTACTTC.

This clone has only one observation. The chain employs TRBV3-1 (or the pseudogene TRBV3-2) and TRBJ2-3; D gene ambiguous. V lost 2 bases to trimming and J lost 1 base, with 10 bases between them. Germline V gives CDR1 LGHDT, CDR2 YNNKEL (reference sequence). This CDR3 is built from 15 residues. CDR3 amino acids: CASSQYSFGTDTQYF. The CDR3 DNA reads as TGTGCCAGCAGCCAATATAGCTTCGGCACAGATACGCAGTATTTT.

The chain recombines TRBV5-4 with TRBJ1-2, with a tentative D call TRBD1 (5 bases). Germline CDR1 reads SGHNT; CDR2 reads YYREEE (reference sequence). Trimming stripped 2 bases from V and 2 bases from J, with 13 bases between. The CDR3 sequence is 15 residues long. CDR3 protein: CASSFPRGSNYGYTF. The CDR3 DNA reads TGTGCCAGCAGCTTTCCTCGGGGGAGCAACTATGGCTACACCTTC.

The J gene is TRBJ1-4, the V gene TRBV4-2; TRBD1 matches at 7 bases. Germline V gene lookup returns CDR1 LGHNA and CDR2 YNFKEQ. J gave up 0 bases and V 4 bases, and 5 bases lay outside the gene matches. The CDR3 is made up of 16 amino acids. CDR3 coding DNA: TGTGCCAGCAGCCGTACAGGGGATGCAACTAATGAAAAACTGTTTTTT. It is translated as CASSRTGDATNEKLFF.

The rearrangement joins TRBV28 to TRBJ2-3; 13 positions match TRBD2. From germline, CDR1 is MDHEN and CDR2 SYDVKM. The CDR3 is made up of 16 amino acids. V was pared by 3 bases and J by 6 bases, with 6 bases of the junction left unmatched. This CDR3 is CASSFLLAGGPDTQYF. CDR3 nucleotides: TGTGCCAGCAGTTTTTTACTAGCGGGGGGGCCGGATACGCAGTATTTT.

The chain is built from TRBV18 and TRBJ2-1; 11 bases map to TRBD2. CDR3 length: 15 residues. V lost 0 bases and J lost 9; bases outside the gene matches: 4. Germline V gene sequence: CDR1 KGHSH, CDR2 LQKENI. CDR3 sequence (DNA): TGTGCCAGCTCACCACCAACTAGCGGGGGAGGTGAGCAGTTCTTC. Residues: CASSPPTSGGGEQFF.

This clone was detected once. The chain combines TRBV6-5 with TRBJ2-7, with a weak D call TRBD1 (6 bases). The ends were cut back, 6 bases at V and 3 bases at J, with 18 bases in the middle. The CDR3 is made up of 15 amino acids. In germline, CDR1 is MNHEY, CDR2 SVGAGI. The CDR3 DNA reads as TGTGCCAGCAGACAGGGCCCAAGTACCATCTACGAGCAGTACGTC. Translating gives CASRQGPSTIYEQYV.

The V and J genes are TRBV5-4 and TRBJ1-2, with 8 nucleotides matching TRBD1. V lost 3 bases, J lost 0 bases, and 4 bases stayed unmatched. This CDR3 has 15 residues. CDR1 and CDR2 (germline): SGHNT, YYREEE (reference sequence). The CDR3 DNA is TGTGCCAGCAGCTGGGACAGGTTAGCTAACTATGGCTACACCTTC. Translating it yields CASSWDRLANYGYTF. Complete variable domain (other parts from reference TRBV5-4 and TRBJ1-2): ETGVTQSPTHLIKTRGQQVTLRCSSQSGHNTVSWYQQALGQGPQFIFQYYREEENGRGNFPPRFSGLQFPNYSSELNVNALELDDSALYLCASSWDRLANYGYTFGSGTRLTVV.

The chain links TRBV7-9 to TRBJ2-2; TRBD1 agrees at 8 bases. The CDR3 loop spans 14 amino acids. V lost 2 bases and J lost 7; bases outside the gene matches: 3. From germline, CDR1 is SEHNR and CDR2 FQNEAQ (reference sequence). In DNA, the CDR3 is TGTGCCAGCAGCTTATCAGGGGGCATCGGGGAGCTGTTTTTT. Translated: CASSLSGGIGELFF.

The CDR3: CASSPGHREETQYF. CDR3 bases: TGCGCCAGCAGCCCGGGACACAGGGAGGAGACCCAGTACTTC. The chain couples TRBV5-1 to TRBJ2-5; D might be TRBD1 (6 bases). Trimming pared 4 bases from V and 5 bases from J, leaving 15 bases between. CDR3 length: 14 amino acids. Looked up from germline, CDR1 is SGHRS and CDR2 is YFSETQ.

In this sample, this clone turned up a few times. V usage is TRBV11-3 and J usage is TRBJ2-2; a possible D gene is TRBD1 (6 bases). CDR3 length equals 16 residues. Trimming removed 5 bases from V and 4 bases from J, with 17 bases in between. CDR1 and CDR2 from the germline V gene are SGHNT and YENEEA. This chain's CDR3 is CASSLEGEVSTGELFF. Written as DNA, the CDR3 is TGTGCCAGCAGCCTTGAGGGGGAAGTGAGCACCGGGGAGCTGTTTTTT.

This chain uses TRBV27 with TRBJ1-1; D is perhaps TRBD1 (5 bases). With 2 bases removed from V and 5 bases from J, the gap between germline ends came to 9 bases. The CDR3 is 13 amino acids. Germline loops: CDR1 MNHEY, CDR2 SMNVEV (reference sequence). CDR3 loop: CASSLMGGTEAFF. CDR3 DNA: TGTGCCAGCAGTTTAATGGGGGGTACTGAAGCTTTCTTT.

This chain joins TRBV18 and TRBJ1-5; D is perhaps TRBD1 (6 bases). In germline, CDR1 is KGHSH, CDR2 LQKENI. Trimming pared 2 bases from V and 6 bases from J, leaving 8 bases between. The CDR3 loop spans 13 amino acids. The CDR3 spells CASSPEGVQPQHF. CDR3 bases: TGTGCCAGCTCACCAGAGGGGGTTCAGCCCCAGCATTTT.

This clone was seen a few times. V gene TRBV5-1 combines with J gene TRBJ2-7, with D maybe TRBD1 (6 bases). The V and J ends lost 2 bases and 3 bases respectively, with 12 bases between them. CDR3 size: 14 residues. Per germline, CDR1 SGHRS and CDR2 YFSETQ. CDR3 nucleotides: TGCGCCAGCAGCTTAACGACAGGTCGCTACGAGCAGTACTTC. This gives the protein CASSLTTGRYEQYF.

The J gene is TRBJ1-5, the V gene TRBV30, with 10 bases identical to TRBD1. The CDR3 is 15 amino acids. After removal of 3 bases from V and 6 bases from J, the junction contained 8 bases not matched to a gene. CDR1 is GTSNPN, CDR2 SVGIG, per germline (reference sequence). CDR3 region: CAWRRQGAQGQPQHF. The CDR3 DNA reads TGTGCCTGGAGGAGACAGGGGGCGCAGGGTCAGCCCCAGCATTTT.

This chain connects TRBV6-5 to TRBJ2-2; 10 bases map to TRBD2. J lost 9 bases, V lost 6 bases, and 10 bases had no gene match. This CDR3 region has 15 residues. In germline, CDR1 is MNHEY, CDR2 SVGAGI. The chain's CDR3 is CASSQTSGAAWELFF. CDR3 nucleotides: TGTGCCAGCAGCCAAACTAGCGGGGCGGCCTGGGAGCTGTTTTTT.

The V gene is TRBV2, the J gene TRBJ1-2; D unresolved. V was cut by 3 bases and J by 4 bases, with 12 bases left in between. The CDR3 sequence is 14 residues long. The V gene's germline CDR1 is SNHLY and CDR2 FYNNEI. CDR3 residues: CASSDSGFSYGYTF. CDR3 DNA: TGTGCCAGCAGTGATTCGGGTTTTAGCTATGGCTACACCTTC.